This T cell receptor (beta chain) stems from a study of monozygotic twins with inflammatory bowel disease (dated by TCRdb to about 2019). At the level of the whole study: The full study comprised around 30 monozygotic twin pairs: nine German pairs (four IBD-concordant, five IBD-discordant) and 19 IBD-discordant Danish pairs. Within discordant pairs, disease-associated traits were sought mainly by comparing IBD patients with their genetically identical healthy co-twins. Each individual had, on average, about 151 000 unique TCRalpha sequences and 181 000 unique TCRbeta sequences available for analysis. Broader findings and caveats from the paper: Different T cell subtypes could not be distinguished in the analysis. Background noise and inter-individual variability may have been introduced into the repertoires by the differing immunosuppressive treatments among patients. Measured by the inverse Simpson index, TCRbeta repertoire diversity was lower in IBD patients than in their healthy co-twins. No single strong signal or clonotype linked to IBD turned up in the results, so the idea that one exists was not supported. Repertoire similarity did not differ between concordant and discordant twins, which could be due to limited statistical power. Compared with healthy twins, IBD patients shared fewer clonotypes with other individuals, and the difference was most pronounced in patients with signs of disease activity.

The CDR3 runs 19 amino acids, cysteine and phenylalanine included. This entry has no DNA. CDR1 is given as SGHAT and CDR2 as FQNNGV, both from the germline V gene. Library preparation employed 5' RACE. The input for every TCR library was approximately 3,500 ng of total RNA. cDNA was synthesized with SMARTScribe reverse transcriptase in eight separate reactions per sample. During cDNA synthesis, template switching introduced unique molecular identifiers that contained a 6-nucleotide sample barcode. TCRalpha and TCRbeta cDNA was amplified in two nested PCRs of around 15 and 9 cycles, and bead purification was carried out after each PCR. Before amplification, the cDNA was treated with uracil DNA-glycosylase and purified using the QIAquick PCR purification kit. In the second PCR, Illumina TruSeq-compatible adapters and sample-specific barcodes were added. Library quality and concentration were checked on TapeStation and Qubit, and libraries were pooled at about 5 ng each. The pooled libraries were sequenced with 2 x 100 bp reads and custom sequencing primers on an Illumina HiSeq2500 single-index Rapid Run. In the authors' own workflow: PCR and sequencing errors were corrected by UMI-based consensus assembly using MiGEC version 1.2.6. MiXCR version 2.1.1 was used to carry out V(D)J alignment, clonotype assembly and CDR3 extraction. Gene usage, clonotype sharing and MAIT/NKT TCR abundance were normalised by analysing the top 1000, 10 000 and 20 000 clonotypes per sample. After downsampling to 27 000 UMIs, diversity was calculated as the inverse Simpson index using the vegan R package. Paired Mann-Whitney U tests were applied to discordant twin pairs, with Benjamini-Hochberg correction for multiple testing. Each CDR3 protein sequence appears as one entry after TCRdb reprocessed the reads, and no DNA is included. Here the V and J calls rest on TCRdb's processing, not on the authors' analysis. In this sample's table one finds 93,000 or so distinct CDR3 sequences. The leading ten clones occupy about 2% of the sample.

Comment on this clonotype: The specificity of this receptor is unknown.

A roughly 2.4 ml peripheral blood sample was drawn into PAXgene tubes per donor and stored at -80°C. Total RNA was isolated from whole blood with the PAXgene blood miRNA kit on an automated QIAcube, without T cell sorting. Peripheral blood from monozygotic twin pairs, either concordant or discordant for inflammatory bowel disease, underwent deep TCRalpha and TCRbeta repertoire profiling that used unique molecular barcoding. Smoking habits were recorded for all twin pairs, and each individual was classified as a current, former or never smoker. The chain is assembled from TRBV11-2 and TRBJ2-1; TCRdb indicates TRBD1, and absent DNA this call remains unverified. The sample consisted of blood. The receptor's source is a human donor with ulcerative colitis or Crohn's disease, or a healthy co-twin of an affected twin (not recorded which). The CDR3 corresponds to CASSSHLQTGASSYNEQFF.